The rows below give T cell receptor beta chains drawn from one sample of a study of T cell responses to AZD1222 COVID-19 vaccine. Sequencing used immunoSEQ multiplex PCR; TCRdb keeps in-frame clones, though not all of them. The sample includes 25,000 to 35,000 clones, about 94% seen only once; the top ten take more than 7%. The input for sequencing was peripheral blood, taken on day 0 of AZD1222 vaccination. The origin of the receptors is an adult in good health. Both conserved end residues are part of each CDR3. Fields, in order: clone size, J gene, D gene, V gene, CDR3 DNA, CDR3 protein. D genes are given only for firm matches. Some rows mark clone size as missing; the rest say once, few, many or name a class of expanded clone.

>-|TRBJ2-3|TRBD1|TRBV9
TGTGCCAGCAGCGTAGGTACAGGGGTCACAGATACGCAGTATTTT
CASSVGTGVTDTQYF
>-|TRBJ1-1|-|TRBV7-8
TGTGCCAGCAGCTTAGACGCAGGCGTGAACACTGAAGCTTTCTTT
CASSLDAGVNTEAFF
>-|TRBJ2-3|-|TRBV19
TGTGCCAGTAGTATTCTCGGGATCAAGATGAGGGAGACCTCCACAGATACGCAGTATTTT
CASSILGIKMRETSTDTQYF
>once|TRBJ1-2|-|TRBV7-9
TGTGCCAGCAGCCTGACGGGGCAGTACTATGGCTACACCTTC
CASSLTGQYYGYTF
>-|TRBJ2-7|-|TRBV4-3
TGCGCCAGCAGCCAAGATCCGAACAACTCCTACGAGCAGTACTTC
CASSQDPNNSYEQYF
>-|TRBJ1-2|TRBD1|TRBV5-4
TGTGCCAGCAGCTTGACAGGGGGGGAAGACTATGGCTACACCTTC
CASSLTGGEDYGYTF
>-|TRBJ1-1|-|TRBV2
TGTGCCAGCGGCGTCCGCACTGAAGCTTTCTTT
CASGVRTEAFF
>-|TRBJ1-1|-|TRBV5-1
TGCGCCAGCAGCTCCCCAGGGGACACTGAAGCTTTCTTT
CASSSPGDTEAFF
>-|TRBJ1-2|-|TRBV28
TGTGCCAGCAGTTTGACAGGCCCTAACTATGGCTACACCTTC
CASSLTGPNYGYTF
>-|TRBJ1-1|-|TRBV11-2
TGTGCCAGCAGCTTATCCGGCACTGAAGCTTTCTTT
CASSLSGTEAFF
>-|TRBJ2-7|-|TRBV28
TGTGCCAGCAGTTTATTTGGGGGGCTCTACGAGCAGTACTTC
CASSLFGGLYEQYF
>-|TRBJ2-1|-|TRBV4-3
TGCGCCAGCAGCCAAGATTGGCCCAGCTCCTACAATGAGCAGTTCTTC
CASSQDWPSSYNEQFF
>-|TRBJ2-1|TRBD1|TRBV7-2
TGTGCCAGCAGCCAAGACAGGGTGGCGTTCTTC
CASSQDRVAFF
>-|TRBJ1-1|-|TRBV3-1/TRBV3-2
TGTGCCAGCAGCCAAATGTTGAACACTGAAGCTTTCTTT
CASSQMLNTEAFF
>-|TRBJ2-5|TRBD1|TRBV3-1/TRBV3-2
TGTGCCAGCAGCCGAAGAACCCCGGGGACAGGGGGCGGTGAGACCCAGTACTTC
CASSRRTPGTGGGETQYF
>-|TRBJ1-5|-|TRBV30
TGTGCCTGGAGGCCGGGGGGGGACAATCAGCCCCAGCATTTT
CAWRPGGDNQPQHF
>-|TRBJ2-7|-|TRBV10-3
TGTGCCATCAGTAACCGGGACATCTACGAGCAGTACTTC
CAISNRDIYEQYF
>-|TRBJ1-1|-|TRBV3-1/TRBV3-2
TGTGCCAGCAGCCAAGGAGCCTTAGCGGGCACTGAAGCTTTCTTT
CASSQGALAGTEAFF
>-|TRBJ2-7|TRBD1|TRBV15
TGTGCCACCACCGAGGGACAGCCCTACGAGCAGTACTTC
CATTEGQPYEQYF
>-|TRBJ1-1|-|TRBV18
TGTGCCAGCTCACCGACAGGAACTCTCACTGAAGCTTTCTTT
CASSPTGTLTEAFF
>-|TRBJ2-1|-|TRBV11-3
TGTGCCAGCAGCCGGAAAGGGGGTCTAAATGAGCAGTTCTTC
CASSRKGGLNEQFF
>-|TRBJ2-3|TRBD2|TRBV7-2
TGTGCCAGCAGCTTAGTCATAGGACTAGCGGGAGATACGCAGTATTTT
CASSLVIGLAGDTQYF
>-|TRBJ2-2|-|TRBV7-9
TGTGCCAGACGTCCCGGGGAGCTGTTTTTT
CARRPGELFF
>-|TRBJ1-5|-|TRBV3-1/TRBV3-2
TGTGCCAGCAGCCAAGGGACGGCGAGCAATCAGCCCCAGCATTTT
CASSQGTASNQPQHF
>-|TRBJ2-1|-|TRBV7-2
TGTGCCAGCAGCTTAGCCCTCGACTCTATTCGGAATGAGCAGTTCTTC
CASSLALDSIRNEQFF
>-|TRBJ2-1|-|TRBV6-1
TGTGCCAGCAGTGAGGTAGCGGTCTACAATGAGCAGTTCTTC
CASSEVAVYNEQFF
>-|TRBJ1-4|-|TRBV15
TGTGCCACCAGCACTTATGAAAAACTGTTTTTT
CATSTYEKLFF
>-|TRBJ2-5|TRBD2|TRBV16
TGTGCCAGCAGCCAATCCAGCGGGGGGTGGCCCCCTGAAGAGACCCAGTACTTC
CASSQSSGGWPPEETQYF
>-|TRBJ1-1|TRBD1|TRBV5-1
TGCGCCAGCAGCTTTACAGGGGGCTTACTGATGAACACTGAAGCTTTCTTT
CASSFTGGLLMNTEAFF
>-|TRBJ1-2|-|TRBV13
TGTGCCAGCAAACCAACAGGAATGCTTAACTATGGCTACACCTTC
CASKPTGMLNYGYTF
>few|TRBJ1-5|-|TRBV5-6
TGTGCCAGCAGTAACAGCCCTGGCAATCAGCCCCAGCATTTT
CASSNSPGNQPQHF
>-|TRBJ2-5|-|TRBV30
TGTGCCTGGAGTGTACGGGAGACCCAGTACTTC
CAWSVRETQYF
>-|TRBJ1-2|-|TRBV5-1
TGCGCCAGCAGCATGGGGGTTGGGTTGAGCTACACCTTC
CASSMGVGLSYTF
>once|TRBJ1-6|-|TRBV6-2/TRBV6-3
TGTGCCAGCAGTTATGGAGGGAATAATTCACCCCTCCACTTT
CASSYGGNNSPLHF
>once|TRBJ1-2|TRBD1|TRBV6-2/TRBV6-3
TGTGCCAGCAGTTCCACAGGGGGCAGGAGATTCGGCTACACCTTC
CASSSTGGRRFGYTF
>-|TRBJ1-4|TRBD1|TRBV9
TGTGCCAGCAGCGCGGACAGGGAACATGAAAAACTGTTTTTT
CASSADREHEKLFF
>-|TRBJ1-2|-|TRBV6-6
TGTGCCAGCAGATATAACAGGGATAGGGGCTACACCTTC
CASRYNRDRGYTF
>-|TRBJ1-5|-|TRBV30
TGTGCCTGGAGCGCCGGGGGGGCTAGGAATCAGCCCCAGCATTTT
CAWSAGGARNQPQHF
>-|TRBJ2-2|-|TRBV4-3
TGCGCCAGCAGCCAAGATTGGCGGGAGCTGTTTTTT
CASSQDWRELFF
>-|TRBJ1-6|-|TRBV9
TGTGCCAGCAGCGTGGGGATGAGTGGTTCACCCCTCCACTTT
CASSVGMSGSPLHF
>-|TRBJ2-7|TRBD1|TRBV19
TGTGCCAGTAGTATCGTGACCGGACAGGGTGCCGAGCAGTACTTC
CASSIVTGQGAEQYF
>-|TRBJ1-1|-|TRBV4-1
TGCGCCAGCAGCCAAGTGGCCGTGAACACTGAAGCTTTCTTT
CASSQVAVNTEAFF
>-|TRBJ2-1|-|TRBV12-5
TGTGCTAGTGGTTATAATATAGCGGTCAATGAGCAGTTCTTC
CASGYNIAVNEQFF
>-|TRBJ1-3|-|TRBV6-5
TGTGCCAGCAGTTCCACAGGGGGAAACACCATATATTTT
CASSSTGGNTIYF
>-|TRBJ2-1|-|TRBV4-1
TGCGCCAGCAGCCAGAGGACAGACACCTACAATGAGCAGTTCTTC
CASSQRTDTYNEQFF
>-|TRBJ1-5|-|TRBV4-1
TGCGCCAGCAGCCAAGACTCCTATCAGCCCCAGCATTTT
CASSQDSYQPQHF
>-|TRBJ2-1|-|TRBV5-1
TGCGCCAGCAGCTTGGTCGGTGGTCAGTACAATGAGCAGTTCTTC
CASSLVGGQYNEQFF
>-|TRBJ2-1|-|TRBV20-1
TGCAGTGCTCTGGAGCAGCATGAGCAGTTCTTC
CSALEQHEQFF
>-|TRBJ2-5|TRBD2|TRBV5-4
TGTGCCAGCAGTACTAGCGGGAGCGTGGGAGAGACCCAGTACTTC
CASSTSGSVGETQYF
>-|TRBJ2-7|-|TRBV11-2
TGTGCCAGCAGCTTAGCGATCAGCGCTAGCGAGCAGTACTTC
CASSLAISASEQYF
>-|TRBJ1-5|-|TRBV7-8
TGTGCCAGCAGCTTAGCAAAGGGGGACACAGATAGCAATCAGCCCCAGCATTTT
CASSLAKGDTDSNQPQHF
>-|TRBJ2-7|TRBD1|TRBV9
TGTGCCAGCAGCGTAGACGGCCAGGGGGCGCGAGAGCAGTACTTC
CASSVDGQGAREQYF
>-|TRBJ1-5|-|TRBV12-3/TRBV12-4
TGTGCCAGCAGTTTAATAGGGAATCAGCCCCAGCATTTT
CASSLIGNQPQHF
>-|TRBJ2-7|-|TRBV7-6
TGTGCCAGCAGCACCCAAACAGGAAACTACGAGCAGTACTTC
CASSTQTGNYEQYF
>-|TRBJ1-3|-|TRBV5-5
TGTGCCAGCAGCTTGGCGACAGACTCCTCTGGAAACACCATATATTTT
CASSLATDSSGNTIYF